This T cell receptor (beta chain) was recorded in a study of blood T cell repertoires in COVID-19. Generated by immunoSEQ multiplex PCR, the TCRdb table keeps only in-frame clones and is missing some. The data contain 150,000 to 200,000 clones, 85% to 90% of them seen just once; the ten biggest clones take up about 2.6%. Germline loops: CDR1 SGHTA, CDR2 FQGTGA. Trimming at V came to 6 bases and at J to 1 base, leaving 8 bases not matched to a gene. CDR3 length equals 15 residues. The source of this sequence is a woman older than 75 with COVID-19, enrolled during active disease. V gene TRBV7-3 combines with J gene TRBJ1-1; 7 bases match TRBD1. Specimen: peripheral blood. DNA of the CDR3: TGTGCCAGCAGTCCGACGGGACAGACGAACACTGAAGCTTTCTTT. Its translation is CASSPTGQTNTEAFF.